This T cell receptor (beta chain) originates from a study of cytomegalovirus exposure and HLA in healthy donors. Study results and limitations: There were about 160 TCR beta chains listed as cytomegalovirus-associated. It was reportedly the case that the classifier diagnosed cytomegalovirus status with high specificity and sensitivity.

V dropped 1 base and J dropped 7 bases, with 14 bases sitting between them. CDR3 size: 15 residues. In germline, CDR1 is MGHRA, CDR2 YSYEKL. Worth noting for this clone: Its antigen is unknown.

The protocol was immunoSEQ multiplex PCR, while the TCRdb copy is restricted to in-frame clones and leaves out a portion. Of approximately 140,000 clones in the sample, around 87% were seen once. Sequenced material: PBMCs. This receptor was taken from a young man in good health and CMV-seropositive. This chain joins TRBV4-1 and TRBJ2-1; D may be TRBD2 (6 bases). The CDR3, as DNA: TGCGCCAGCAGCCAAGTTTCCGTGGCGGGGAATGAGCAGTTCTTC. It codes for CASSQVSVAGNEQFF.